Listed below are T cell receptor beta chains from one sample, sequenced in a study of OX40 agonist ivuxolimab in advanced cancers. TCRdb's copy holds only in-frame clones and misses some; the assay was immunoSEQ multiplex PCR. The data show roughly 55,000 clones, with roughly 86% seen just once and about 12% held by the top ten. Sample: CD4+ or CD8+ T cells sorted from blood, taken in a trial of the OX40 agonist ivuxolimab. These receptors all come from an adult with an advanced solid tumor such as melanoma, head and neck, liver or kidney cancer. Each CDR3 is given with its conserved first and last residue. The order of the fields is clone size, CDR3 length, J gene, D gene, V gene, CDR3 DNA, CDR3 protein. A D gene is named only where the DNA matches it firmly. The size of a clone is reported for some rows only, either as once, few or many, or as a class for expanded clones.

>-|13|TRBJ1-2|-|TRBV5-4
TGTGCCAGCAGCTCCGGGACTAACTATGGCTACACCTTC
CASSSGTNYGYTF
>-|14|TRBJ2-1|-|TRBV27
TGTGCCAGCAGTTACCTAGGGGGTTACAATGAGCAGTTCTTC
CASSYLGGYNEQFF
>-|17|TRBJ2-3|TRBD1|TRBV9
TGTGCCAGCAGCGTAGAACGGGGCAGGGGGATCGCAGATACGCAGTATTTT
CASSVERGRGIADTQYF
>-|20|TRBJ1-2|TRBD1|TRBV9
TGTGCCAGCAGCGTAGCTCTAACTCCGGGACAGGAGGATATGGGCTATGGCTACACCTTC
CASSVALTPGQEDMGYGYTF
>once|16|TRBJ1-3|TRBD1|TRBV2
TGTGCCAGCAGTGAAGGGGACAGGGACCGTCTTCACACCATATATTTT
CASSEGDRDRLHTIYF
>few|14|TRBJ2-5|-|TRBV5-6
TGTGCCAGCAGCCCCCCGGAGGACGGGGAGACCCAGTACTTC
CASSPPEDGETQYF
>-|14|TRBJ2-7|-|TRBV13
TGTGCCAGCAGCTTAGTGCAGGGGAACTACGAGCAGTACTTC
CASSLVQGNYEQYF
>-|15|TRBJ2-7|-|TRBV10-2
TGCGCCAGCAGTCCCATAGTGGGGGGAGGATACGAGCAGTACTTC
CASSPIVGGGYEQYF
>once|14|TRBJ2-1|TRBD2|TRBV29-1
TGCAGCGTTGATGCTAGCGGGGGGGACAATGAGCAGTTCTTC
CSVDASGGDNEQFF
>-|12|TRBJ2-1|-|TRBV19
TGTGCCAGTAGTCATTTCGGGGATGAGCAGTTCTTC
CASSHFGDEQFF
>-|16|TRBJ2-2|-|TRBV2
TGTGCCAGCATACGATCGGAGGGCACGGACACCGGGGAGCTGTTTTTT
CASIRSEGTDTGELFF
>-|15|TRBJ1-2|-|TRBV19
TGTGCCAGTAGTATAGTTATTATGCCTAACTATGGCTACACCTTC
CASSIVIMPNYGYTF
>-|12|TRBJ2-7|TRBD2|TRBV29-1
TGCAGCGTCGGGGAGGGAGGGTACGAGCAGTACTTC
CSVGEGGYEQYF
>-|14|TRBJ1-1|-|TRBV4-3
TGCGCCAGCAGCCAAGATCTTGAGGGCCTCAGCGCTTTCTTT
CASSQDLEGLSAFF
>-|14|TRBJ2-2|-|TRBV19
TGTGCCAGTAGTTTTTGGGGGGAGCACGGGGAGCTGTTTTTT
CASSFWGEHGELFF
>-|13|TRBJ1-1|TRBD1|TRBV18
TGTGCCAGCCTGGGACAGGGAAACACTGAAGCTTTCTTT
CASLGQGNTEAFF
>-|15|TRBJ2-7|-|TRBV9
TGTGCCAGCAGCGCCCTAGGGGGTAGCCCCTACGAGCAGTACTTC
CASSALGGSPYEQYF
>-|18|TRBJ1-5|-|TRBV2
TGTGCCAGCAGTGAAGGTCTGGGCTCTCCCCTCGGGAATCAGCCCCAGCATTTT
CASSEGLGSPLGNQPQHF
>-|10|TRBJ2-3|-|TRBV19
TGTGCCAGTAGCGCAGATACGCAGTATTTT
CASSADTQYF
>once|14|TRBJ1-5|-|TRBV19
TGTGCCAGTAGTAACGGACTCCCCAATCAGCCCCAGCATTTT
CASSNGLPNQPQHF
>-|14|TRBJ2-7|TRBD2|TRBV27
TGTGCCAGCAGTTGGGGGGGGTCGTCCTACGAGCAGTACTTC
CASSWGGSSYEQYF
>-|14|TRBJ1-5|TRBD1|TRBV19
TGTGCCAGTAGTACAAGACAGGGGGCTCAGCCCCAGCATTTT
CASSTRQGAQPQHF
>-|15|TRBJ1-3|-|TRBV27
TGTGCCAGCAGTTCCGCCCGGAGCTCTGGAAACACCATATATTTT
CASSSARSSGNTIYF
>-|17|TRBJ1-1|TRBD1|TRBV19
TGTGCCAGGCCGCTCATGTTCAGGGGGCCTAGGAACACTGAAGCTTTCTTT
CARPLMFRGPRNTEAFF
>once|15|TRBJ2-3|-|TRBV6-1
TGTGCCAGCAGTGAACAGGAGGGGGGCACAGATACGCAGTATTTT
CASSEQEGGTDTQYF
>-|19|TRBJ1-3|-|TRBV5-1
TGCGCCAGCAGCTTGGATAACAGGTTAGACGTGTACCATGGAAACACCATATATTTT
CASSLDNRLDVYHGNTIYF
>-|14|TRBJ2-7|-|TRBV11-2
TGTGCCAGCAGCCACGGGACGGCCACCTACGAGCAGTACTTC
CASSHGTATYEQYF
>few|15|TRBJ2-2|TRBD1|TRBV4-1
TGCGCCAGCAGCGCAGGACAGGGGAACACCGGGGAGCTGTTTTTT
CASSAGQGNTGELFF
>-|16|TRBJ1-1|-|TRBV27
TGTGCCAGCAGTCCCTCGGGGGGACAAGTGGTCACTGAAGCTTTCTTT
CASSPSGGQVVTEAFF
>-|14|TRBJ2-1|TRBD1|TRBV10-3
TGTGCCATCGGGCCTGACAGGGAACCAAATGAGCAGTTCTTC
CAIGPDREPNEQFF
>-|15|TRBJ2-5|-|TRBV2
TGTGCCAGCAGTGCGATCCGGGACTTCCAAGAGACCCAGTACTTC
CASSAIRDFQETQYF
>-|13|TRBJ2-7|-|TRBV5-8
TGTGCCAGCACGTACCGGGGGTCGGGCGAGCAGTACTTC
CASTYRGSGEQYF
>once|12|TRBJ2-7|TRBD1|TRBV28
TGTGCCAGTATGACAGGGTCCCACGAGCAGTACTTC
CASMTGSHEQYF
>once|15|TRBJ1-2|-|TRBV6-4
TGTGCCAGCAGGATCTTCGACAGCACTAACTATGGCTACACCTTC
CASRIFDSTNYGYTF
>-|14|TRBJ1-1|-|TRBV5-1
TGCGCCAGCAGCGAGGGATGGGGGAACACTGAAGCTTTCTTT
CASSEGWGNTEAFF
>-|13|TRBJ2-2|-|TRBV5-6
TGTGCCAGCAGCTTAGGATCCTTTAGGGAGCTGTTTTTT
CASSLGSFRELFF
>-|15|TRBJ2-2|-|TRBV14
TGTGCCAGCAGCCAAGGGAGGCCAGTTATAGGGGAGCTGTTTTTT
CASSQGRPVIGELFF
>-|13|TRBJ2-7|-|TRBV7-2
TGTGCCAGCAGTCCCGGGGCCCCCTACGAGCAGTACTTC
CASSPGAPYEQYF
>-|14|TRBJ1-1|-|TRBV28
TGTGCCAGCAGTTTATTTACAGCGAACACTGAAGCTTTCTTT
CASSLFTANTEAFF
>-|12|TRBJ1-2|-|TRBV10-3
TGTGCCATCAGCGACGGCTACTATGGCTACACCTTC
CAISDGYYGYTF
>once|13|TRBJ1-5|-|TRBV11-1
TGTGCCAGCAGCTCGGGATTGGATCAGCCCCAGCATTTT
CASSSGLDQPQHF
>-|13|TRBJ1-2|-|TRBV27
TGTGCCAGCAGCTCCGGGACATTCTATGGCTACACCTTC
CASSSGTFYGYTF